Each of the 20 T cell receptor beta chains below was sequenced from the same sample in a study of blood T cell repertoires in COVID-19. Libraries were prepared by immunoSEQ multiplex PCR; TCRdb keeps only in-frame clonotypes and omits some of them. The table has under 150,000 clones, approximately 80% seen once. The sample comprised peripheral blood. Source of these receptors: a man aged 35 to 55 with active or convalescent COVID-19.

This clone was detected only a few times. V is TRBV7-6 and J is TRBJ2-3, with D maybe TRBD1 (5 bases). Trimming shortened V by 5 bases and J by 0 bases, and 21 bases separated the two germline ends. The CDR3 covers 18 residues. Germline V CDR1 and CDR2: SGHVS, FNYEAQ. The CDR3 DNA follows: TGTGCCAGCAGCCGAATACGTTCAGGGTCGTCTAGCACAGATACGCAGTATTTT. It translates to CASSRIRSGSSSTDTQYF.

This clone was seen just once. This sequence joins TRBV4-3 and TRBJ2-7; D remains unclear. The CDR3 is 14 amino acids. CDR1 is LGHNA, CDR2 YSLEER, per germline. The V end lost 1 base, the J end lost 7 bases, and 14 bases lay between the germline ends. The CDR3 is CASSQGLNSKEQYF. The CDR3 DNA follows: TGCGCCAGCAGCCAAGGCCTGAACAGCAAAGAGCAGTACTTC.

V gene TRBV5-1 combines with J gene TRBJ1-1; 7 nucleotides line up with TRBD1. The CDR3 sequence is 14 residues long. Germline CDR1 is SGHRS and CDR2 is YFSETQ. V was clipped by 8 bases and J by 7 bases; unmatched bases: 14. The chain's CDR3 is CASKVGTATLEAFF. The CDR3 nucleotides read TGCGCCAGTAAAGTCGGGACAGCAACCCTTGAAGCTTTCTTT.

The V gene is TRBV18, the J gene TRBJ2-5, with D tentatively TRBD2 (5 bases). Trimming stripped 2 bases from V and 5 bases from J, with 6 bases between. The CDR3 is 12 amino acids. From germline, CDR1 is KGHSH and CDR2 LQKENI. CDR3 in amino acids: CASSPVAETQYF. Written as DNA, the CDR3 is TGTGCCAGCTCACCAGTAGCGGAGACCCAGTACTTC.

The J gene is TRBJ1-5, the V gene TRBV7-3; TRBD1 is a possible D gene (6 bases). Germline loops: CDR1 SGHTA, CDR2 FQGTGA. This CDR3 has 13 amino acids. Trimming pared 1 base from V and 8 bases from J, leaving 9 bases between. The CDR3 nucleotides are TGTGCCAGCAGCTTAAGTCAGGGGAAGCCCCAGCATTTT. It codes for CASSLSQGKPQHF.

This clone has a handful of counts. The V gene is TRBV10-2, the J gene TRBJ2-5; D possibly corresponds to TRBD2 (6 bases). Trimming removed 9 bases at V and 0 bases at J, with 11 bases between. Germline values: CDR1 WSHSY, CDR2 SAAADI. The CDR3 loop spans 13 amino acids. CDR3 nucleotides: TGCGCCAGTCTACGGGGGTACCAAGAGACCCAGTACTTC. It specifies CASLRGYQETQYF.

The V call is TRBV7-3, the J call TRBJ1-1; D possibly corresponds to TRBD1 (5 bases). Looked up from germline, CDR1 is SGHTA and CDR2 is FQGTGA. The CDR3 runs 17 residues. Trimming removed 1 base from V and 1 base from J, with 16 bases in between. The CDR3 is CASSLKGRVGGNTEAFF. As DNA, the CDR3 is TGTGCCAGCAGCTTAAAAGGGAGGGTCGGGGGGAACACTGAAGCTTTCTTT.

The CDR3 region is CASSLSYDSDTEAFF. Here the CDR3 DNA reads TGTGCCAGCTCACTTTCCTACGACAGTGACACTGAAGCTTTCTTT. The chain links TRBV18 to TRBJ1-1, with a possible D match to TRBD1 (5 bases). CDR3 length equals 15 residues. Germline CDR1 is KGHSH and CDR2 is LQKENI. The V end lost 4 bases, the J end lost 3 bases, and 15 bases lay between the germline ends.

The rearrangement links TRBV6-1 to TRBJ1-5; 10 bases are a match to TRBD1. Per the germline V gene, CDR1 is MNHNS and CDR2 is SASEGT. CDR3 length: 18 residues. V gave up 2 bases and J gave up 0 bases; unmatched junction bases: 7. CDR3 in amino acids: CASSESGQGVYSNQPQHF. The CDR3 bases are TGTGCCAGCAGTGAAAGTGGACAGGGGGTTTATAGCAATCAGCCCCAGCATTTT.

The chain has TRBV5-1 and TRBJ2-5; 13 nucleotides agree with TRBD2. V was pared by 0 bases and J by 2 bases, with 4 bases of the junction left unmatched. Germline V gene sequence: CDR1 SGHRS, CDR2 YFSETQ. The CDR3 totals 17 residues. The CDR3 sequence is CASSLGTSGGVQETQYF. The CDR3 nucleotides read TGCGCCAGCAGCTTGGGGACTAGCGGGGGAGTTCAAGAGACCCAGTACTTC.

The chain is built from TRBV19 and TRBJ2-6; 7 bases fit TRBD1. Per germline, CDR1 LNHDA and CDR2 SQIVND (reference sequence). The CDR3 consists of 15 residues. Trimming took 11 bases from V and 4 from J; bases not matched to a gene: 11. The CDR3 coding sequence is TGTGCCGTGCTGGACAGGTTATCAGGGGCCAACGTCCTGACTTTC. Residues: CAVLDRLSGANVLTF.

The rearrangement joins TRBV6-5 to TRBJ1-5; D not resolved. The germline gives CDR1 MNHEY, CDR2 SVGAGI. The CDR3 runs to 15 residues. Trimming shortened V by 6 bases and J by 2 bases, and 14 bases separated the two germline ends. CDR3 in DNA: TGTGCCAGCAGAAGTGAATGGCAGGGCAATCAGCCCCAGCATTTT. Its protein is CASRSEWQGNQPQHF.

The CDR3 is CASSPSGLAGLDTQYF. The CDR3 region has the DNA TGTGCCAGTAGTCCATCCGGACTAGCGGGGTTGGATACGCAGTATTTT. V and J are TRBV19 and TRBJ2-3, with 12 positions matching TRBD2. The CDR3 contains 16 residues. V was clipped by 5 bases and J by 6 bases; unmatched bases: 9. CDR1 LNHDA and CDR2 SQIVND come from the germline V gene (reference sequence).

The gene calls are TRBV5-1 and TRBJ2-5; 8 bases match TRBD1. J lost 3 bases, V lost 0 bases, and 4 bases had no gene match. From germline, CDR1 is SGHRS and CDR2 YFSETQ. This CDR3 is built from 15 residues. As DNA, the CDR3 is TGCGCCAGCAGCTTGGCCGGGACAGGAAAAGAGACCCAGTACTTC. This codes for CASSLAGTGKETQYF.

The genes are TRBV19 and TRBJ2-1, with TRBD1 identical over 8 bases. From germline, CDR1 is LNHDA and CDR2 SQIVND (reference sequence). V dropped 3 bases and J dropped 7; count of bases not matched to a gene: 11. This CDR3 is 16 amino acids long. In DNA form, the CDR3 reads TGTGCCAGTAGTATTGGGCGGGACAGGTCTGAGAATGAGCAGTTCTTC. Translating it yields CASSIGRDRSENEQFF.

J is TRBJ2-2 and V is TRBV5-1, with D tentatively TRBD1 (6 bases). The CDR3 consists of 15 residues. The V end was cut by 2 bases, the J end by 0 bases, with 8 bases between. CDR1 and CDR2 from the germline V gene are SGHRS and YFSETQ. The DNA for the CDR3 is TGCGCCAGCAGCTTAAGGGGGACGAACACCGGGGAGCTGTTTTTT. As protein: CASSLRGTNTGELFF.

The CDR3 nucleotides read TGCGCCAGCAGCCAAGGGGGGCGGCAGGGGGCTGGTGGAAACACCATATATTTT. This encodes CASSQGGRQGAGGNTIYF. The gene calls are TRBV4-1 and TRBJ1-3, with TRBD1 identical over 8 bases. This CDR3 is 18 amino acids long. The germline gives CDR1 MGHRA, CDR2 YSYEKL. V dropped 1 base and J dropped 3; count of bases not matched to a gene: 11.

This clone was seen a handful of times. The chain couples TRBV7-3 to TRBJ2-1; 8 bases fit TRBD2. Germline V lookup: CDR1 SGHTA, CDR2 FQGTGA. CDR3 length: 15 amino acids. The J segment lost 0 bases and the V segment lost 5 bases, leaving 3 bases of the junction unmatched. The CDR3 DNA is TGTGCCAGCAGCCTTAGCGGGGACTCCTACAATGAGCAGTTCTTC. Encoded protein: CASSLSGDSYNEQFF.

V usage is TRBV10-3 and J usage is TRBJ1-2, with 8 bases identical to TRBD1. The CDR3 runs 14 residues. Germline CDR1 reads ENHRY; CDR2 reads SYGVKD. Unmatched junction bases numbered 2, after V lost 5 bases and J lost 0 bases. The CDR3 coding sequence is TGTGCCATCAGTAAACAGGGGGCTAACTATGGCTACACCTTC. This encodes CAISKQGANYGYTF.

The table lists this clone with a few counts. This CDR3 reads CASSTPGGEGTEAFF. For the CDR3, the DNA is TGTGCCAGCAGCACCCCAGGGGGCGAGGGCACTGAAGCTTTCTTT. The chain employs TRBV7-9 and TRBJ1-1; 8 bases line up with TRBD1. This CDR3 has 15 residues. From germline, CDR1 is SEHNR and CDR2 FQNEAQ (reference sequence). J gave up 4 bases and V 5 bases, and 9 bases lay outside the gene matches.